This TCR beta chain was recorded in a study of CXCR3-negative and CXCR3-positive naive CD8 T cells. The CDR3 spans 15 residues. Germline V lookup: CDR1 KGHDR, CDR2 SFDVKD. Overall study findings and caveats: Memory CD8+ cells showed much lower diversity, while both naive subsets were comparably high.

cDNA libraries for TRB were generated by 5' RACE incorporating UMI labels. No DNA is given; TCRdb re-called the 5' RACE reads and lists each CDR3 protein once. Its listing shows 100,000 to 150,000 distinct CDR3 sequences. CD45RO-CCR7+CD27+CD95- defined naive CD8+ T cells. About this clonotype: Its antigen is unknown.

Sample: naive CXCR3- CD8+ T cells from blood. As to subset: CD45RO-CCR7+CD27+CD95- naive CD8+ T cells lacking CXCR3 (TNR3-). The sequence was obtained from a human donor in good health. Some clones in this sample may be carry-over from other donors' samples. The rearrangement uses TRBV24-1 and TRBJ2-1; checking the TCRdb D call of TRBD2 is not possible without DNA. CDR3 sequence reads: CATSDGLAEYREQFF.